Listed below are T cell receptor beta chains from one sample, sequenced in a study of blood T cell repertoires in COVID-19. The data were produced by immunoSEQ multiplex PCR, yet TCRdb's version contains in-frame clones alone and is incomplete. The data contain 200,000 to 300,000 clones, approximately 90% of them singletons. The sample was peripheral blood. The receptors come from a woman aged 40 to 50 with acute or convalescent COVID-19. Both conserved end residues are part of each CDR3. D genes are given only for firm matches. Rows give clone size only sometimes, using once, few, many, or a class for an expanded clone.

>TRBV29-1|-|TRBJ1-5|14|TRBD1
CSVASGQGSQPQHF
TGCAGCGTTGCATCCGGACAGGGAAGTCAGCCCCAGCATTTT
>TRBV7-9|-|TRBJ2-2|15|TRBD1
CASSSGQGRTGELFF
TGTGCCAGCAGCTCCGGACAGGGAAGGACCGGGGAGCTGTTTTTT
>TRBV6-5|-|TRBJ1-2|15|-
CASSYMAGLNYGYTF
TGTGCCAGCAGTTATATGGCGGGGCTTAACTATGGCTACACCTTC
>TRBV6-5|-|TRBJ1-2|15|-
CASSPETRQPLGYTF
TGTGCCAGCAGCCCCGAGACCCGACAGCCCCTAGGCTACACCTTC
>TRBV3-1/TRBV3-2|-|TRBJ2-4|15|-
CASSPRGVGKNIQYF
TGTGCCAGCAGCCCCAGGGGGGTGGGCAAAAACATTCAGTACTTC
>TRBV7-2|few|TRBJ1-2|14|TRBD1
CASSGRTGHYGYTF
TGTGCCAGCAGCGGAAGGACAGGGCACTATGGCTACACCTTC
>TRBV12-3/TRBV12-4|-|TRBJ2-1|13|-
CASSPMRDNEQFF
TGTGCCAGCAGCCCCATGAGGGACAATGAGCAGTTCTTC
>TRBV5-8|-|TRBJ2-2|16|TRBD1
CASSFTGGWDTGELFF
TGTGCCAGCAGCTTTACAGGGGGTTGGGACACCGGGGAGCTGTTTTTT
>TRBV6-5|-|TRBJ1-5|14|TRBD1
CASRGQGARQPQHF
TGTGCCAGCAGGGGACAGGGGGCCCGTCAGCCCCAGCATTTT
>TRBV6-6|-|TRBJ1-1|15|TRBD1
CASSKPPGQGGEAFF
TGTGCCAGCAGTAAGCCACCGGGACAGGGAGGTGAAGCTTTCTTT
>TRBV11-2|-|TRBJ1-1|14|TRBD1
CASSWTGRDTEAFF
TGTGCCAGCAGCTGGACAGGGAGGGACACTGAAGCTTTCTTT
>TRBV5-8|-|TRBJ1-1|14|TRBD1
CASSLWTGYTEAFF
TGTGCCAGCAGCTTGTGGACAGGGTACACTGAAGCTTTCTTT
>TRBV7-8|-|TRBJ2-2|16|-
CASSLVPGARTGELFF
TGTGCCAGCAGCTTAGTGCCAGGGGCGCGGACCGGGGAGCTGTTTTTT
>TRBV7-3|-|TRBJ1-6|14|TRBD1
CASSRTGNNSPLHF
TGTGCCAGCAGCCGGACAGGGAATAATTCACCCCTCCACTTT
>TRBV3-1/TRBV3-2|-|TRBJ2-4|15|-
CASSQETSARNIQYF
TGTGCCAGCAGCCAAGAGACCAGCGCGAGGAACATTCAGTACTTC
>TRBV5-1|-|TRBJ2-5|15|-
CASSFSGTRGETQYF
TGCGCCAGCAGCTTTTCCGGGACCCGGGGGGAGACCCAGTACTTC
>TRBV18|-|TRBJ2-3|15|-
CASSPSGPSTDTQYF
TGTGCCAGCTCACCGAGTGGGCCTAGCACAGATACGCAGTATTTT
>TRBV4-2|-|TRBJ2-3|18|TRBD2
CASSQDFGLAGRTDTQYF
TGTGCCAGCAGCCAAGATTTCGGACTAGCGGGGAGGACAGATACGCAGTATTTT
>TRBV9|few|TRBJ1-5|13|-
CASSPGSNQPQHF
TGTGCCAGCAGCCCGGGTAGCAATCAGCCCCAGCATTTT
>TRBV10-3|-|TRBJ2-3|14|TRBD2
CAISRAGGTDTQYF
TGTGCCATCAGCCGAGCGGGGGGAACAGATACGCAGTATTTT
>TRBV27|-|TRBJ2-3|14|-
CASSLRQGTDTQYF
TGTGCCAGCAGTTTACGCCAGGGCACAGATACGCAGTATTTT
>TRBV20-1|-|TRBJ2-1|11|-
CSARGGWEQFF
TGCAGTGCCCGTGGGGGCTGGGAGCAGTTCTTC
>TRBV6-5|-|TRBJ1-2|15|-
CASRLITVTNYGYTF
TGTGCCAGCAGGTTAATTACGGTCACTAACTATGGCTACACCTTC
>TRBV18|-|TRBJ1-3|15|TRBD1
CASSAESGQRNTIYF
TGTGCCAGCTCAGCCGAATCGGGACAGAGAAACACCATATATTTT
>TRBV6-4|-|TRBJ2-1|15|TRBD2
CASGETSGGAYEQFF
TGTGCCAGCGGGGAAACTAGCGGGGGGGCGTATGAGCAGTTCTTC
>TRBV28|-|TRBJ2-3|18|-
CASSLSELALAVVDTQYF
TGTGCCAGCAGTTTATCCGAGCTAGCCCTAGCCGTTGTCGATACGCAGTATTTT
>TRBV19|-|TRBJ1-2|15|-
CASSTHQGGAKGYTF
TGTGCCAGTAGTACCCACCAGGGAGGGGCGAAAGGCTACACCTTC
>TRBV13|once|TRBJ1-2|13|-
CASSLGGIYRYTF
TGTGCCAGCAGCCTGGGGGGGATCTATCGCTACACCTTC
>TRBV6-5|-|TRBJ2-4|15|TRBD2
CASSYVAGGPNIQYF
TGTGCCAGCAGCTACGTAGCGGGGGGCCCCAACATTCAGTACTTC
>TRBV2|once|TRBJ2-5|12|-
CASSRQLETQYF
TGTGCCAGCAGTCGACAGCTCGAGACCCAGTACTTC
>TRBV19|-|TRBJ1-1|13|TRBD1
CASKDRGDTEAFF
TGTGCCAGCAAGGACAGGGGGGACACTGAAGCTTTCTTT
>TRBV3-1/TRBV3-2|-|TRBJ1-2|14|TRBD1
CASSPPGQGFGYTF
TGTGCCAGCAGCCCACCGGGACAGGGTTTTGGCTACACCTTC
>TRBV18|-|TRBJ2-1|17|-
CASSPPNNRASGNEQFF
TGTGCCAGCTCACCACCGAATAACAGGGCGTCGGGCAATGAGCAGTTCTTC
>TRBV6-5|-|TRBJ1-3|14|-
CASRRQNSGNTIYF
TGTGCCAGCAGGCGACAGAACTCTGGAAACACCATATATTTT
>TRBV3-1/TRBV3-2|few|TRBJ1-5|14|-
CASSQGHGNQPQHF
TGTGCCAGCAGCCAAGGGCACGGCAATCAGCCCCAGCATTTT
>TRBV7-3|-|TRBJ1-1|13|-
CASSLDRDTEAFF
TGTGCCAGCAGCCTGGACAGAGACACTGAAGCTTTCTTT
>TRBV19|-|TRBJ2-1|15|TRBD1
CASSVRDRSYNEQFF
TGTGCCAGTAGTGTCCGGGACAGATCCTACAATGAGCAGTTCTTC
>TRBV7-9|-|TRBJ1-2|14|TRBD1
CASSLGQGSYGYTF
TGTGCCAGCAGCTTAGGACAGGGTAGCTATGGCTACACCTTC
>TRBV19|-|TRBJ1-5|14|-
CASSPQDSNQPQHF
TGTGCCAGTAGTCCTCAGGATAGCAATCAGCCCCAGCATTTT
>TRBV7-2|-|TRBJ2-1|15|TRBD2
CASKRQRGAGNEQFF
TGTGCCAGCAAACGCCAGCGGGGGGCAGGGAATGAGCAGTTCTTC
>TRBV18|-|TRBJ1-3|15|-
CASSPTVASGNTIYF
TGTGCCAGCTCACCGACAGTGGCCTCTGGAAACACCATATATTTT
>TRBV3-1/TRBV3-2|-|TRBJ2-3|17|-
CASSRSLISLNELTQYF
TGTGCCAGCAGCCGCAGTTTGATTAGCCTCAACGAATTGACGCAGTATTTT